These 16 T cell receptor beta chains share one sample of origin, sequenced in a study of spatial heterogeneity in lung cancer. Findings and caveats of the study: Expanded intratumoral alpha and beta TCR counts tracked tumor mutation counts.

One entry per CDR3 protein, called by TCRdb with MiXCR from the 5' RACE reads. The repertoire has approximately 7,000 distinct CDR3 sequences, over 10% of them found once; the top ten carry 8.1%. Time point meaning: sample taken at primary tumor resection. For these TCRs, the target antigens are not known. The input for sequencing was lung tumor tissue, taken at surgery. These receptors all stem from a male donor with early-stage non-small cell lung cancer.

A remark on this clonotype: This beta chain is an off-target read within a library intended for alpha chains, so its frequency means little. V usage is TRBV24-1 and J usage is TRBJ2-5; maybe TRBD1 (6 bases). CDR1 is KGHDR and CDR2 is SFDVKD in the germline V gene. The CDR3 extends over 16 amino acids. Between the trimmed V and J ends, which lost 7 bases and 5 bases, there was a span of 22 bases. The CDR3 sequence: CATSKTGTDLGETQYF. In DNA form, the CDR3 reads TGTGCCACCAGCAAGACAGGAACCGACCTAGGGGAGACCCAGTACTTC.

This clonotype was seen only a few times. This beta chain is a stray read from a library made for alpha chains; its abundance is not meaningful. This chain links TRBV7-8 with TRBJ1-1; possibly TRBD1 for D (6 bases). The ends were cut back, 5 bases at V and 7 bases at J, with 14 bases in the middle. Germline CDR1 is SGHVS and CDR2 is FQNEAQ. The CDR3 length is 13 residues. The CDR3 DNA follows: TGTGCCAGCAGCCTTACCGGACAGTATGAAGCTTTCTTT. Protein sequence: CASSLTGQYEAFF. The full variable domain, rest sourced from reference TRBV7-8 and TRBJ1-1, is GAGVSQSPRYKVAKRGQDVALRCDPISGHVSLFWYQQALGQGPEFLTYFQNEAQLDKSGLPSDRFFAERPEGSVSTLKIQRTQQEDSAVYLCASSLTGQYEAFFGQGTRLTVV.

This clonotype was seen repeatedly, ten times or more. Little can be read into the size of this beta chain, an off-target read in a library designed for alpha chains. The chain uses TRBV6-5 and TRBJ1-2; the D is unclear. The V gene's germline CDR1 is MNHEY and CDR2 SVGAGI. The CDR3 consists of 14 residues. Between the trimmed V and J ends, which lost 2 bases and 4 bases, there was a span of 11 bases. CDR3 in DNA: TGTGCCAGCAGTTACGGAGCAAGTGGCTATGGCTACACCTTC. It translates to CASSYGASGYGYTF.

This clonotype was observed many times. This beta chain was picked up by a library intended for alpha chains and is off target, so its count carries little meaning. The V call is TRBV12-3 or TRBV12-4, the J call TRBJ1-2; D not certain. The CDR3 extends over 13 amino acids. V was pared by 5 bases and J by 7 bases, with 14 bases between. CDR3 sequence (DNA): TGTGCCAGCAGTCGCCTAGAGGAGGGTGGCTACACCTTC. Protein: CASSRLEEGGYTF.

By share, this clonotype ranks as medium-sized. This beta chain is a stray read from a library made for alpha chains; its abundance is not meaningful. In DNA, the CDR3 is TGTGCCAGCAGCTTAGAAAGGGGGCTAGATGGCTACACCTTC. This codes for CASSLERGLDGYTF. V and J are TRBV7-2 and TRBJ1-2, with 7 bases aligning to TRBD1. The germline gives CDR1 SGHTA, CDR2 FQGNSA. V lost 1 base, J lost 6 bases, and 5 bases stayed unmatched. The CDR3 loop spans 14 amino acids.

This clonotype is medium-sized (0.01 to 0.1%) in the sample. A library made for alpha chains picked up this beta chain off target, so its size means little. The chain links TRBV20-1 to TRBJ1-5, with D unresolved. Trimming shortened V by 2 bases and J by 3 bases, and 11 bases separated the two germline ends. Germline V gene lookup returns CDR1 DFQATT and CDR2 SNEGSKA (reference sequence). This CDR3 is 14 amino acids long. The DNA of the CDR3 is TGCAGTGCTAGAAGGGCAGAATACAATCAGCCCCAGCATTTT. It is translated as CSARRAEYNQPQHF.

This clonotype was recorded many times. This beta chain is a stray read from a library made for alpha chains; its abundance is not meaningful. This chain links TRBV6-6 with TRBJ1-4; 11 nucleotides align to TRBD1. This CDR3 comprises 16 residues. Trimming took 8 bases from V and 7 from J; bases not matched to a gene: 12. The germline V gene encodes CDR1 MNHNY and CDR2 SVGAGI (reference sequence). The DNA of the CDR3 is TGTGCCAGCGACGCTGGACAGGGGGCGCGGGTTGAAAAACTGTTTTTT. It yields the protein CASDAGQGARVEKLFF.

Comment on this clonotype: Found in a library prepared for alpha chains, this beta chain is an off-target read, and its abundance has little meaning. The chain joins TRBV7-2 to TRBJ2-2; TRBD1 is a possible D gene (5 bases). The CDR3 is made up of 13 amino acids. Trimming removed 5 bases at V and 4 bases at J, with 8 bases between. In germline, CDR1 is SGHTA, CDR2 FQGNSA. CDR3 protein: CASSRTLTGELFF. In DNA, the CDR3 is TGTGCCAGCAGCCGGACACTCACCGGGGAGCTGTTTTTT. Combining the CDR3 with reference TRBV7-2 and TRBJ2-2 gives the whole variable domain GAGVSQSPSNKVTEKGKDVELRCDPISGHTALYWYRQSLGQGLEFLIYFQGNSAPDKSGLPSDRFSAERTGGSVSTLTIQRTQQEDSAVYLCASSRTLTGELFFGEGSRLTVL.

This clonotype is labeled medium-sized (0.01 to 0.1%). This beta chain is a stray sequence in a library constructed for alpha chains; its clone size is not meaningful. The chain is built from TRBV10-1 and TRBJ1-1; 8 bases agree with TRBD1. V trimming: 6 bases; J trimming: 2 bases; junction bases outside the gene matches: 5. The CDR3 has 14 amino acids. Per the germline V gene, CDR1 is WNHNN and CDR2 is SYGVQD (reference sequence). The CDR3 loop is CASRPGQANTEAFF. In DNA form, the CDR3 reads TGCGCCAGCAGACCGGGACAGGCCAACACTGAAGCTTTCTTT.

This clonotype was counted ten times or more. This beta chain slipped into a library made for alpha chains as a stray read, so its size is not meaningful. This chain connects TRBV6-6 to TRBJ2-2, with D hard to call. Germline CDR1 is MNHNY and CDR2 is SVGAGI (reference sequence). V lost 11 bases to trimming and J lost 4 bases, with 11 bases between them. This CDR3 comprises 12 residues. As DNA, the CDR3 is TGTGCCGGCGCCGGCGGCACCGGGGAGCTGTTTTTT. This translates into CAGAGGTGELFF.

This clonotype is labeled medium-sized. In a library made to pick up alpha chains, this beta chain is a stray read with a size that means little. The J gene is TRBJ2-4, the V gene TRBV10-1; D uncertain. The CDR3 is made up of 15 amino acids. The V gene's germline CDR1 is WNHNN and CDR2 SYGVQD (reference sequence). V lost 0 bases, J lost 5 bases, and 11 bases lay in between. The chain's CDR3 is CASSESVGFENIQYF. Here the CDR3 DNA reads TGCGCCAGCAGTGAGTCGGTGGGGTTCGAAAACATTCAGTACTTC.

Ten or more counts support this clonotype. The library was prepared for alpha chains; this beta chain is a stray read, so its frequency means little. This sequence joins TRBV5-6 and TRBJ1-2; weak D call: TRBD1 (5 bases). Between the trimmed V and J ends, which lost 5 bases and 1 base, there was a span of 18 bases. Looked up from germline, CDR1 is SGHDT and CDR2 is YYEEEE. The CDR3 covers 16 residues. The CDR3 DNA reads as TGTGCCAGCAGGGGACCCACCAACTACCTTAACTATGGCTACACCTTC. It encodes CASRGPTNYLNYGYTF.

This clonotype was seen repeatedly, ten times or more. Because the library targeted alpha chains, this beta chain is an off-target read whose size means little. The rearrangement links TRBV12-3 or TRBV12-4 to TRBJ1-6; the D is unclear. V lost 4 bases, J lost 7 bases, and 8 bases lay in between. The CDR3 contains 13 residues. The CDR3 coding sequence is TGTGCCAGCAGTTCCCTCGTCAATTCACCCCTCCACTTT. Encoded protein: CASSSLVNSPLHF.

This clonotype showed up many times. A library made for alpha chains picked up this beta chain off target, so its size means little. The chain is built from TRBV2 and TRBJ2-1, with TRBD2 matching over 9 bases. The CDR3 spans 15 residues. After removal of 2 bases from V and 6 bases from J, the junction contained 5 bases not matched to a gene. CDR1 and CDR2 (germline): SNHLY, FYNNEI. The CDR3 DNA is TGTGCCAGCAGTGAAATAGGGACTAGCCTCAATGAGCAGTTCTTC. This sequence encodes CASSEIGTSLNEQFF.

In this sample, this clonotype is medium-sized (0.01 to 0.1%). This beta chain is off target for a library built for alpha chains, so its abundance means little. The genes are TRBV19 and TRBJ2-7; 8 nucleotides line up with TRBD1. This CDR3 is built from 13 residues. CDR1 is LNHDA, CDR2 SQIVND, per germline (reference sequence). After removal of 10 bases from V and 7 bases from J, the junction contained 12 bases not matched to a gene. The CDR3 DNA reads as TGTGCCACAGCCGGGACAGGAACTCGTGAGCAGTACTTC. Translating gives CATAGTGTREQYF.

This clonotype occurred many times. A library made for alpha chains picked up this beta chain off target, so its size means little. The chain is built from TRBV18 and TRBJ1-2; no reliable D call. With 3 bases removed from V and 0 bases from J, the gap between germline ends came to 20 bases. The germline gives CDR1 KGHSH, CDR2 LQKENI. The CDR3 is 18 amino acids. In DNA form, the CDR3 reads TGTGCCAGCTCACCCGTCAGGACTATCGACCGAGCTAACTATGGCTACACCTTC. Its protein is CASSPVRTIDRANYGYTF.